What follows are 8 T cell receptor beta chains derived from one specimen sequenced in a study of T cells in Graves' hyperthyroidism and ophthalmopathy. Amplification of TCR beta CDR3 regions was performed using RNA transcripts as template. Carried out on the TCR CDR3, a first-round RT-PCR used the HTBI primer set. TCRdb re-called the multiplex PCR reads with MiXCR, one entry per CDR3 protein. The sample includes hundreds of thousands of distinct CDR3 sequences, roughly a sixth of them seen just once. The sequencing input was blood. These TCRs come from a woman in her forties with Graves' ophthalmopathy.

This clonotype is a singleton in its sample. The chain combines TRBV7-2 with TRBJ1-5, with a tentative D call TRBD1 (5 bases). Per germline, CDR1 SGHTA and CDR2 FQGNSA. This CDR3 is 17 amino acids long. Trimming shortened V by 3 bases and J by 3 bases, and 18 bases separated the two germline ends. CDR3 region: CASSLSGGGVNNQPQHF. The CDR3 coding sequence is TGTGCCAGCAGCTTGTCGGGGGGGGGAGTAAACAATCAGCCCCAGCATTTT.

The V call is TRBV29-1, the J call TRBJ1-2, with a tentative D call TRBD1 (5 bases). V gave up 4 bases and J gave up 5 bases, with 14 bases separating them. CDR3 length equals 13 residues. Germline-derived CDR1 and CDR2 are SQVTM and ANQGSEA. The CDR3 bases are TGCAGCGTTGCAGAAAGCGGGGGGTATGGCTACACCTTC. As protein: CSVAESGGYGYTF.

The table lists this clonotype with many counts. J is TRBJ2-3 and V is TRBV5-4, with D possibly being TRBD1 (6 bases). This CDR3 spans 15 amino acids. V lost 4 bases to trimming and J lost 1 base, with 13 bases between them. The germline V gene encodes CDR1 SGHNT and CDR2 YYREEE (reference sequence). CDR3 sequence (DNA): TGTGCCAGCAGCGGATGGACAGTGGGCACAGATACGCAGTATTTT. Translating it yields CASSGWTVGTDTQYF.

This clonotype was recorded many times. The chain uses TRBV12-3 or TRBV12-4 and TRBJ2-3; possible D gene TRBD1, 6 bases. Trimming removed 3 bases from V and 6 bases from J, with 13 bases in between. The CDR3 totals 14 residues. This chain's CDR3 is CASSLGALSDTQYF. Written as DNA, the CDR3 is TGTGCCAGCAGTTTGGGGGCTTTATCCGATACGCAGTATTTT.

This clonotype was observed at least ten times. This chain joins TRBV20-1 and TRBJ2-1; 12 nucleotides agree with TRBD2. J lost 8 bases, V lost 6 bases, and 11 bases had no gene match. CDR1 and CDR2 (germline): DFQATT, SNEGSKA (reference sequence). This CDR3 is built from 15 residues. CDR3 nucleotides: TGCAGTGCGCGCCCCCTAGCGGGAGGGCTCTATGAGCAGTTCTTC. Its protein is CSARPLAGGLYEQFF.

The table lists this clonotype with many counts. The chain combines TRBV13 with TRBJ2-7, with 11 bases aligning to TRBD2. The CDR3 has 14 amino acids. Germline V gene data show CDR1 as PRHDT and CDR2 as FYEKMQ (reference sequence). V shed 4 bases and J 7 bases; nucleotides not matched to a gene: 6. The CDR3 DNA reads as TGTGCCAGCAGCTCGGGACTAGCGGATTTGGAGCAGTACTTC. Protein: CASSSGLADLEQYF. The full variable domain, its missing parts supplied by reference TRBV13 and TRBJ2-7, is AAGVIQSPRHLIKEKRETATLKCYPIPRHDTVYWYQQGPGQDPQFLISFYEKMQSDKGSIPDRFSAQQFSDYHSELNMSSLELGDSALYFCASSSGLADLEQYFGPGTRLTVT.

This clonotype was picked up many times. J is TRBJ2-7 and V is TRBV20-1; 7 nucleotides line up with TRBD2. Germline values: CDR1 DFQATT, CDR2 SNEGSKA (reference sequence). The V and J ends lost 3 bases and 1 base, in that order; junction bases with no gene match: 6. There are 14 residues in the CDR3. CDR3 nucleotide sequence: TGCAGTGCTAGGCCGCTAGCGGTTTCCTACGAGCAGTACTTC. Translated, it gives CSARPLAVSYEQYF.

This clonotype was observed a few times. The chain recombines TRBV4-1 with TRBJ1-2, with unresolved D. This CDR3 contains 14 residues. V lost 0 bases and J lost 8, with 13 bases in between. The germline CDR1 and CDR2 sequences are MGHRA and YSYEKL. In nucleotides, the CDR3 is TGCGCCAGCAGCCAAGACTCCGGAGCCCGCGGCTACACCTTC. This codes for CASSQDSGARGYTF.